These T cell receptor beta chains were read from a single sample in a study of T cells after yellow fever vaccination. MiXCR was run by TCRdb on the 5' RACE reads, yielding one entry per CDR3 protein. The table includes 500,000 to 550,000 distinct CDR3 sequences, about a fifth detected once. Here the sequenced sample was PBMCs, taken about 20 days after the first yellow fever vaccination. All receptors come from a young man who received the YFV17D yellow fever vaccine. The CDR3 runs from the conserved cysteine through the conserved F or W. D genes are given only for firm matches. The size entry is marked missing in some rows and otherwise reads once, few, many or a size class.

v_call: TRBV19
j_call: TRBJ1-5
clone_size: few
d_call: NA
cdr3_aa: CASNRQDRNQPQHF
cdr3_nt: TGTGCCAGTAACCGACAGGATCGAAATCAGCCCCAGCATTTT

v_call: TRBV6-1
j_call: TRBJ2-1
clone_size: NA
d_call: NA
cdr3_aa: CASSKDASSYNEQFF
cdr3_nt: TGTGCCAGCAGTAAGGACGCGAGCTCCTACAATGAGCAGTTCTTC

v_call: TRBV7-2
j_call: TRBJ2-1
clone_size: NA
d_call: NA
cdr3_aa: CASSPIDRPRQFF
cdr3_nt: TGTGCCAGCAGCCCCATAGACAGGCCCAGGCAGTTCTTC

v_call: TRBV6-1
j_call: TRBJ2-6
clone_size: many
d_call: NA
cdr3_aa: CASSVRQSGANVLTF
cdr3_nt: TGTGCCAGCAGTGTAAGGCAATCCGGGGCCAACGTCCTGACTTTC

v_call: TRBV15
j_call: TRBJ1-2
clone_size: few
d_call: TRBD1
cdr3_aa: CATSRGQGWDGYTF
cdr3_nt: TGTGCCACCAGCAGGGGACAGGGGTGGGATGGCTACACCTTC

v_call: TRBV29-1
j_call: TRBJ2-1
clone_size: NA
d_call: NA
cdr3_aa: CSVSRSSYNEQFF
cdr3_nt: TGCAGCGTTAGCCGGAGCTCCTACAATGAGCAGTTCTTC

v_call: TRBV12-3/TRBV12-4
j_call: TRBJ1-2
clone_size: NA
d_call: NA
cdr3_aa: CASSSRRQAWGERVGYTF
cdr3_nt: TGTGCCAGCAGTTCCAGGCGACAGGCTTGGGGGGAGAGGGTTGGCTACACCTTC

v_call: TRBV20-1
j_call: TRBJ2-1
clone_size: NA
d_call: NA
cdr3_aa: CSARVVSNNEQFF
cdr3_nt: TGCAGTGCTAGAGTTGTCAGCAACAATGAGCAGTTCTTC

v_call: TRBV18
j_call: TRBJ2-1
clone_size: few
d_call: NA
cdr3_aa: CASSPRPGKGYNEQFF
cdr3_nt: TGTGCCAGCTCACCCCGTCCGGGAAAGGGGTACAATGAGCAGTTCTTC

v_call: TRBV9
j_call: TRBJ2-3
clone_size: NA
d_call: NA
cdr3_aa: CASSATVRADTQYF
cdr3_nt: TGTGCCAGCAGCGCGACAGTGCGGGCAGATACGCAGTATTTT

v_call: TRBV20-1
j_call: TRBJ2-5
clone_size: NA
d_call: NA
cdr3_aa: CSARDQAGGRGETQYF
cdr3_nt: TGCAGTGCTAGAGATCAGGCCGGGGGGCGCGGAGAGACCCAGTACTTC

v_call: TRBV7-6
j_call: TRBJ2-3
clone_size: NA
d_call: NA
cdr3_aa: CASSPGGQGTQYF
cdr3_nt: TGTGCCAGCAGCCCCGGGGGCCAAGGTACGCAGTATTTT

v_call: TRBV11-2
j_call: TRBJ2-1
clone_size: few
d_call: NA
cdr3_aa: CASSSLGSYNEQFF
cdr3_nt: TGTGCCAGCAGCTCCTTAGGGTCCTACAATGAGCAGTTCTTC

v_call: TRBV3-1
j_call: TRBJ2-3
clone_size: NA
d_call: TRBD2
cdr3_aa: CASSQGYGGLDTQYF
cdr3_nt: TGTGCCAGCAGCCAAGGGTACGGGGGGTTAGATACGCAGTATTTT

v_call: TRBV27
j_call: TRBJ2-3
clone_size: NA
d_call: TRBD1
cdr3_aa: CASSSRQGVRSDTQYF
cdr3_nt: TGTGCCAGCAGTTCACGACAGGGGGTTAGATCAGATACGCAGTATTTT

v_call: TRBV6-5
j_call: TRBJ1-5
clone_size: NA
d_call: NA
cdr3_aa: CASRHAEQPQHF
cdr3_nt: TGTGCCAGCAGGCACGCGGAACAGCCCCAGCATTTT

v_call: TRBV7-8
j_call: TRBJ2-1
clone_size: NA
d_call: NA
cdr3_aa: CASSLDLRGTSEQFF
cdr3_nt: TGTGCCAGCAGCTTAGATCTTCGGGGTACTTCCGAGCAGTTCTTC

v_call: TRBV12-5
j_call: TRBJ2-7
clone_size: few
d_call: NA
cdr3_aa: CASGSVTGGQYF
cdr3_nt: TGTGCTAGTGGCTCGGTAACGGGTGGGCAGTACTTC

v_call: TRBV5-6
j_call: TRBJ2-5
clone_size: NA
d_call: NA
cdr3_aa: CASSQYIGETGTQYF
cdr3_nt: TGTGCCAGCAGCCAGTATATCGGGGAAACGGGGACCCAGTACTTC

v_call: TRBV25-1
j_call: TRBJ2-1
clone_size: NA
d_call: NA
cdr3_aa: CASSPPGGRSYKEQFF
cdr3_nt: TGTGCCAGCAGTCCCCCCGGAGGGCGCTCCTACAAAGAGCAGTTCTTC

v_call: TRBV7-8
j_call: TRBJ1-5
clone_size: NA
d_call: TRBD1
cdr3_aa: CASSLGTNRGQPQHF
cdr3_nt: TGTGCCAGCAGCTTAGGGACTAACAGGGGTCAGCCCCAGCATTTT

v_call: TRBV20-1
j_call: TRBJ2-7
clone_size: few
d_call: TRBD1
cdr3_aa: CSATPGQNIYEQYF
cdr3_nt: TGCAGTGCTACACCGGGACAGAACATTTACGAGCAGTACTTC

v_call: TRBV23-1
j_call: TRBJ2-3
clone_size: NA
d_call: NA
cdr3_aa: CASSRPGRQGRTDTQYF
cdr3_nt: TGCGCCAGCAGTCGGCCGGGGAGGCAGGGCCGCACAGATACGCAGTATTTT